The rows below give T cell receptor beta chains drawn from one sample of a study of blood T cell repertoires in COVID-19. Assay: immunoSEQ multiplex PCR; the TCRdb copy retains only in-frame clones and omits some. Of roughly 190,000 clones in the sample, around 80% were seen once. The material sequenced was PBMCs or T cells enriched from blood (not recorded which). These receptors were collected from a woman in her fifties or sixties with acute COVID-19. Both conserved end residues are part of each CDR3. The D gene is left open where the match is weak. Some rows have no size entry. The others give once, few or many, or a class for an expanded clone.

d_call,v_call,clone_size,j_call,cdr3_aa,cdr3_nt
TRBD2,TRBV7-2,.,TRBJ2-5,CASSSGLAVETQYF,TGTGCCAGCAGCTCAGGACTAGCGGTAGAGACCCAGTACTTC
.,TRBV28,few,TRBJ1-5,CASSLVGNQPQHF,TGTGCCAGCAGTTTGGTCGGGAATCAGCCCCAGCATTTT
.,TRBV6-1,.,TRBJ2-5,CASSEILGAEETQYF,TGTGCCAGCAGTGAAATATTGGGGGCGGAAGAGACCCAGTACTTC
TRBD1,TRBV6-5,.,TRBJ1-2,CASSYDRDYGYTF,TGTGCCAGCAGTTACGACAGGGACTATGGCTACACCTTC
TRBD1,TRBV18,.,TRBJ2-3,CASLISRDSLTDTQYF,TGTGCCAGCTTGATATCCCGGGACAGCCTAACAGATACGCAGTATTTT
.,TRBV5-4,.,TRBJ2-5,CASSLPGVGLQETQYF,TGTGCCAGCAGCTTGCCGGGAGTGGGCCTTCAAGAGACCCAGTACTTC
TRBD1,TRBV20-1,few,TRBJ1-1,CSALQGGEAFF,TGCAGTGCTTTACAGGGGGGAGAAGCTTTCTTT
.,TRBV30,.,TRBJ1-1,CAWETYGTEAFF,TGTGCCTGGGAGACCTACGGGACTGAAGCTTTCTTT
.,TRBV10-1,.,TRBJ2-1,CASSGSARNPQNNEQFF,TGCGCCAGCAGTGGGTCAGCCCGTAACCCCCAAAACAATGAGCAGTTCTTC
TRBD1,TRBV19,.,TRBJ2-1,CASSRDRGFYNEQFF,TGTGCCAGTAGTAGGGACAGGGGATTCTACAATGAGCAGTTCTTC
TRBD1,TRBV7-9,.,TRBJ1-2,CASSLRDRAVYGYTF,TGTGCCAGCAGCTTAAGGGACAGGGCCGTCTATGGCTACACCTTC
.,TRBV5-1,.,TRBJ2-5,CASSLFDTETQYF,TGCGCCAGCAGCTTGTTCGACACGGAGACCCAGTACTTC
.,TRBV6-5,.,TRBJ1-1,CASSPLTAFNTEAFF,TGTGCCAGCAGTCCCTTGACAGCATTCAACACTGAAGCTTTCTTT
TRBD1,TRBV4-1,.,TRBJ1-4,CASSRSTGGGEKLFF,TGCGCCAGCAGCCGATCGACAGGGGGAGGGGAAAAACTGTTTTTT
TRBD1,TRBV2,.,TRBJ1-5,CASSESQGAMSNQPQHF,TGTGCCAGCAGTGAGTCGCAGGGGGCGATGAGCAATCAGCCCCAGCATTTT
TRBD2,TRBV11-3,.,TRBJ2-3,CASSSGLAEVTQYF,TGTGCCAGCAGCTCGGGACTAGCGGAGGTTACGCAGTATTTT
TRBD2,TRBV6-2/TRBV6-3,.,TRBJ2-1,CASSPGSGGVREQFF,TGTGCCAGCAGCCCGGGTAGCGGGGGGGTTAGGGAGCAGTTCTTC
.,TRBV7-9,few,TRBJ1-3,CASSPRRSSGNTIYF,TGTGCCAGCAGCCCGCGGCGGAGCTCTGGAAACACCATATATTTT
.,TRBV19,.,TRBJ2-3,CASSVDSRTDTQYF,TGTGCCAGTAGTGTCGACAGCCGCACAGATACGCAGTATTTT
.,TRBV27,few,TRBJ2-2,CASSPTNTGELFF,TGTGCCAGCAGTCCCACGAACACCGGGGAGCTGTTTTTT
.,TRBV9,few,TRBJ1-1,CASSEGEWNTEAFF,TGTGCCAGCAGCGAGGGGGAATGGAACACTGAAGCTTTCTTT
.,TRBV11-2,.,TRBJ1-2,CASSPGRTLYGYTF,TGTGCCAGCAGCCCCGGGCGGACACTCTATGGCTACACCTTC